This entry lists 11 T cell receptor beta chains sequenced from one sample in a study of CD8+CD57+ T cells in acquired aplastic anemia. Investigators profiled TCR beta VDJ and CDR3 from genomic DNA template. MiXCR was run by TCRdb on the reads, yielding one entry per CDR3 protein. The sample holds about 68,000 distinct CDR3 sequences, roughly 50% seen once. The sample taken for sequencing was sorted CD4+, CD8+, or CD8+CD57+ T cells (not recorded which) from PBMCs. These receptors all come from a human donor in good health, serving as a control.

V gene TRBV19 combines with J gene TRBJ1-1; D call uncertain. V was pared by 5 bases and J by 3 bases, with 10 bases between. Germline-derived CDR1 and CDR2 are LNHDA and SQIVND (reference sequence). CDR3 length equals 13 residues. The CDR3: CASSLAWDTEAFF. The CDR3 coding sequence is TGTGCCAGTAGTCTTGCATGGGACACTGAAGCTTTCTTT.

The J gene is TRBJ2-1, the V gene TRBV25-1; 13 positions match TRBD2. Germline loops: CDR1 MGHDK, CDR2 SYGVNS. J gave up 0 bases and V 5 bases, and 4 bases lay outside the gene matches. The CDR3 covers 17 residues. Here the CDR3 DNA reads TGTGCCAGCAGTTTCTGGACTAGCGGGAGCTCCTACAATGAGCAGTTCTTC. As protein: CASSFWTSGSSYNEQFF. Complete variable domain (other parts from reference TRBV25-1 and TRBJ2-1): EADIYQTPRYLVIGTGKKITLECSQTMGHDKMYWYQQDPGMELHLIHYSYGVNSTEKGDLSSESTVSRIRTEHFPLTLESARPSHTSQYLCASSFWTSGSSYNEQFFGPGTRLTVL.

V is TRBV15 and J is TRBJ2-7; maybe TRBD1 (5 bases). The CDR3 has 14 residues. Trimming removed 1 base at V and 3 bases at J, with 10 bases between. Germline values: CDR1 LNHNV, CDR2 YYDKDF (reference sequence). The CDR3 is CATSRVTENYEQYF. In DNA form, the CDR3 reads TGTGCCACCAGCAGAGTGACAGAAAACTACGAGCAGTACTTC.

V is TRBV7-2 and J is TRBJ2-7; 9 bases agree with TRBD2. The CDR3 loop spans 14 amino acids. Germline V gene lookup returns CDR1 SGHTA and CDR2 FQGNSA. With V trimmed by 5 bases and J by 2 bases, 4 bases remained unmatched. CDR3 loop: CASSALAGAYEQYF. DNA of the CDR3: TGTGCCAGCAGCGCATTAGCGGGGGCCTACGAGCAGTACTTC.

J is TRBJ2-7 and V is TRBV10-3; TRBD2 agrees at 7 bases. V shed 2 bases, J shed 5 bases, and the junction held 9 bases outside the gene matches. CDR3 size: 15 residues. Germline CDR1 is ENHRY and CDR2 is SYGVKD. CDR3 loop: CAISEATGGADEQYF. DNA for the CDR3: TGTGCCATCAGTGAGGCGACGGGGGGTGCCGACGAGCAGTACTTC.

This clonotype was counted once. The genes are TRBV2 and TRBJ1-2; D is undetermined. In germline, CDR1 is SNHLY, CDR2 FYNNEI. CDR3 length: 12 amino acids. The germline V and J ends were trimmed by 7 bases and 8 bases, with 14 bases remaining between them. The CDR3 nucleotides read TGTGCCAGCACTGGGAGTGGTCGAGGCTACACCTTC. It specifies CASTGSGRGYTF.

The chain couples TRBV5-1 to TRBJ2-3; a weak D match, TRBD1 (5 bases). V dropped 4 bases and J dropped 4 bases, with 13 bases sitting between them. Germline CDR1 is SGHRS and CDR2 is YFSETQ. The CDR3 length is 14 residues. CDR3 region: CASSLGQGADTQYF. The CDR3 bases are TGCGCCAGCAGCCTTGGGCAGGGTGCAGATACGCAGTATTTT.

This chain joins TRBV7-2 and TRBJ2-1; TRBD2 agrees at 7 bases. CDR1 is SGHTA, CDR2 FQGNSA, per germline. The CDR3 is 12 residues long. The ends lost 4 bases at V and 9 bases at J; junction bases unmatched: 3. The CDR3 DNA sequence: TGTGCCAGCAGCTCGACTAGCAGTGAGCAGTTCTTC. Its protein product is CASSSTSSEQFF.

This clonotype has more than one count but fewer than ten. The chain couples TRBV10-3 to TRBJ2-7; 7 nucleotides match TRBD1. Germline CDR1 ENHRY, CDR2 SYGVKD. This CDR3 contains 15 residues. V lost 8 bases and J lost 6; bases outside the gene matches: 16. The CDR3 sequence: CAIDQHGQGVSEQYF. For the CDR3, the DNA is TGTGCCATCGATCAGCATGGGCAGGGGGTAAGCGAGCAGTACTTC.

This clonotype was recorded many times. The V and J genes are TRBV13 and TRBJ2-7, with no clear D. CDR1 PRHDT and CDR2 FYEKMQ come from the germline V gene (reference sequence). CDR3 length: 11 residues. Deletions cut 1 base from V and 5 bases from J, with 3 bases between. CDR3 sequence reads: CASSLVHEQYF. DNA of the CDR3: TGTGCCAGCAGCTTAGTCCACGAGCAGTACTTC.

This chain joins TRBV19 and TRBJ2-1; 7 bases line up with TRBD2. The CDR3 consists of 15 residues. V shed 1 base and J 4 bases; nucleotides not matched to a gene: 4. Germline V gene lookup returns CDR1 LNHDA and CDR2 SQIVND (reference sequence). CDR3 DNA: TGTGCCAGTAGTATAGGGGGGGGGGAATACAATGAGCAGTTCTTC. Its protein is CASSIGGGEYNEQFF.